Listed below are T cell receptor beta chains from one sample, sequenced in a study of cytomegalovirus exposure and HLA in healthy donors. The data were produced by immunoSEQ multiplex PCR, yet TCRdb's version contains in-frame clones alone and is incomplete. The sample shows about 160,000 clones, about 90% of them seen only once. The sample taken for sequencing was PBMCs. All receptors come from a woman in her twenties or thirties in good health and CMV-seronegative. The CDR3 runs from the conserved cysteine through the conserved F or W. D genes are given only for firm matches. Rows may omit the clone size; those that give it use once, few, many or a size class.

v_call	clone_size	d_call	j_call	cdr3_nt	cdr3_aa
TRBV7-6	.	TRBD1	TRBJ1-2	TGTGCCAGCAGTTCACCGGGACAGGGGGCTTGGGGCTACACCTTC	CASSSPGQGAWGYTF
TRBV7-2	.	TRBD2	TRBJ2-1	TGTGCCAGCAGCTTGGGAGCGGGAGGGTATGAGCAGTTCTTC	CASSLGAGGYEQFF
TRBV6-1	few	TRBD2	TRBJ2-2	TGTGCCAGCTTGAGCGGGAGGGCCTGGACCGGGGAGCTGTTTTTT	CASLSGRAWTGELFF
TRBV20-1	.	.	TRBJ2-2	TGCAGTGCTTTACGAACCGGGGAGCTGTTTTTT	CSALRTGELFF
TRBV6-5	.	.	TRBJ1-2	TGTGCCAGCAGTTACTCGCAAACAGGATTTAACTATGGCTACACCTTC	CASSYSQTGFNYGYTF
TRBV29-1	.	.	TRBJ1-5	TGCAGCGTTGTGGTAGGGGATCAGCCCCAGCATTTT	CSVVVGDQPQHF
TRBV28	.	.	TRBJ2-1	TGTGCCAGCAGAAGGGGGGCCGAAATTTATGGACCGTTCTTC	CASRRGAEIYGPFF
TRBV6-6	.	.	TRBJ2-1	TGTGCCAGCAGTTACGATCTGGGCTACAATGAGCAGTTCTTC	CASSYDLGYNEQFF
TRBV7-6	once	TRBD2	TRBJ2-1	TGTGCCAGCAGCCCCCCTAGCGGGGGGGCTTTAAGGTTCTTC	CASSPPSGGALRFF
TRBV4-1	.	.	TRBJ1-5	TGCGCCAGCAGCCAAGATGGTACTATTAGCAATCAGCCCCAGCATTTT	CASSQDGTISNQPQHF
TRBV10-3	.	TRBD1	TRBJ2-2	TGTGCCATCAGTGACGGACAGGTTACCGGGGAGCTGTTTTTT	CAISDGQVTGELFF
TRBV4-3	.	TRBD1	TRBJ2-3	TGCGCCAGCAGCCAAGGACAGGGCAGGACAGATACGCAGTATTTT	CASSQGQGRTDTQYF
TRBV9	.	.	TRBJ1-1	TGTGCCAGCAGCGTAGGTGTGGGAGTGAACACTGAAGCTTTCTTT	CASSVGVGVNTEAFF
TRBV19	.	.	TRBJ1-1	TGTGCCAGTAGTACAGGGTTTTACCCTGAAGCTTTCTTT	CASSTGFYPEAFF
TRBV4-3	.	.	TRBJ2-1	TGCGCCAGCAGCCCGCCGGGCGGCTCCTACAATGAGCAGTTCTTC	CASSPPGGSYNEQFF
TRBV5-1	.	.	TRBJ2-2	TGCGCCAGCAGCTTGCTACAGGGCCCCTACACCGGGGAGCTGTTTTTT	CASSLLQGPYTGELFF
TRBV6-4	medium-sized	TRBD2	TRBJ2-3	TGTGCCAGCAGTGACTCAAGCGGGGGCACAGATACGCAGTATTTT	CASSDSSGGTDTQYF
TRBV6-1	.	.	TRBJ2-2	TGTGCCAGCAGTGAACTGGGGTCCGGGGAGCTGTTTTTT	CASSELGSGELFF
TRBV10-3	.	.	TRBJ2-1	TGTGCCATCAGTGAGTCCGGGCAGCTTGAGCAGTTCTTC	CAISESGQLEQFF
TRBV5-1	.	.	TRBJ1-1	TGCGCCAGCAGTACGCGGGCGCGGGGGCTTGACACTGAAGCTTTCTTT	CASSTRARGLDTEAFF
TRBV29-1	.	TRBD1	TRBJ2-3	TGCAGCGGTCCCCACCGGGACAGGGGGAATGGATTCGCAGATACGCAGTATTTT	CSGPHRDRGNGFADTQYF
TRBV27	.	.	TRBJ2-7	TGTGCCAGCAGTCTCCTTACAGGGACGGGAGAGCAGTACTTC	CASSLLTGTGEQYF
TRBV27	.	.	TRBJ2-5	TGTGCCAGCAGTCCCCGGTTCGATGGGTTGGGGACCCAGTACTTC	CASSPRFDGLGTQYF
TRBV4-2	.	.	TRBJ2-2	TGTGCCAGCAGCCCCCCAGCGGGTACCGGGGAGCTGTTTTTT	CASSPPAGTGELFF
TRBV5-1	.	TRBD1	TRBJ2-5	TGCGCCAGCAGCCCCTGGGGACAGGGCCTCCAAGAGACCCAGTACTTC	CASSPWGQGLQETQYF
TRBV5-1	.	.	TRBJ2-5	TGCGCCAGCAGCCTTTATAACCCGTACCAAGAGACCCAGTACTTC	CASSLYNPYQETQYF
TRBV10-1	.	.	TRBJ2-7	TGCGCCAGCGGAGGAAGGCGATCCGACGAGCAGTACTTC	CASGGRRSDEQYF
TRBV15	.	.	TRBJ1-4	TGTGCCACCAGCAGAGGAGCAACTAATGAAAAACTGTTTTTT	CATSRGATNEKLFF
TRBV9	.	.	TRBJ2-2	TGTGCCAGCAGCTGGAGGCCTGGCACCGGGGAGCTGTTTTTT	CASSWRPGTGELFF
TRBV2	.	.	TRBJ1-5	TGTGCCAGCAGCGGAAACTCCGCCGGCGCTGGCAATCAGCCCCAGCATTTT	CASSGNSAGAGNQPQHF
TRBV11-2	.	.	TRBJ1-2	TGTGCCAGCAGCTCAGGGACACATGGCTACACCTTC	CASSSGTHGYTF
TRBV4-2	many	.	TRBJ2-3	TGTGCCAGCAGCCACCTTACGGAGGTTACGCAGTATTTT	CASSHLTEVTQYF
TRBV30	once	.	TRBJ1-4	TGTGCCTGGAGTGGGGGACTTAATGAAAAACTGTTTTTT	CAWSGGLNEKLFF
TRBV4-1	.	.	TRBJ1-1	TGCGCCAGCAGCCAAGAAGGGGAGGGTTCTGAAGCTTTCTTT	CASSQEGEGSEAFF
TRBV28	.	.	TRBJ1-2	TGTGCCAGCAGTTCGGATCCGGACAGCTATGGCTACACCTTC	CASSSDPDSYGYTF
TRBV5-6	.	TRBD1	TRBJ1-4	TGTGCCAGCAGCATGGACAGGGGAGTTACTAATGAAAAACTGTTTTTT	CASSMDRGVTNEKLFF
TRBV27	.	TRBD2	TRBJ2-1	TGTGCCAGCCTCCCAAGACTAGCGGGGGAGCAGTTCTTC	CASLPRLAGEQFF
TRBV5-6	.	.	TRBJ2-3	TGTGCCAGCAGCTGGGACACAGATACGCAGTATTTT	CASSWDTDTQYF
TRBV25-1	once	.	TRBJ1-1	TGTGCCAGCAGTGAATCAGAGCTAATTAGTGCAGCTTTCTTT	CASSESELISAAFF
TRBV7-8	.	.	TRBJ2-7	TGTGCCAGCAGCTTGGCCCCCGGGACGGCTAGCTCCTACGAGCAGTACTTC	CASSLAPGTASSYEQYF
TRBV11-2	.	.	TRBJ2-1	TGTGCCAGCAGCTTAATCGTCCGGCGGCGGGGAAACAATGAGCAGTTCTTC	CASSLIVRRRGNNEQFF
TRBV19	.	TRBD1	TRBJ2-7	TGTGCCAGCCAGTGGGGGACAGGGACAAACTACGAGCAGTACTTC	CASQWGTGTNYEQYF
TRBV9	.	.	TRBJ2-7	TGTGCCAGCAGCGTGGACCCCGTCCCCCTCTCCTACGAGCAGTACTTC	CASSVDPVPLSYEQYF
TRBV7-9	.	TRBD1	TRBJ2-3	TGTGCCAGCAGCAATCAGGGACAGGGTGGCGTGACAGATACGCAGTATTTT	CASSNQGQGGVTDTQYF
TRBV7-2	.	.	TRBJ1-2	TGTGCCAGCAGCCCCACAGCCGCTGTGGGAGGCTACACCTTC	CASSPTAAVGGYTF
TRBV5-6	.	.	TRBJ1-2	TGTGCCAGCAGCTCGACAAGGAACTATGGCTACACCTTC	CASSSTRNYGYTF
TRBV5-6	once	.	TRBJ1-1	TGTGCCAGCAGCTTGGATGGGGCCCCGACGGCGGCTTTCTTT	CASSLDGAPTAAFF
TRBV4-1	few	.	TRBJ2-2	TGCGCCAGCAGCCAAGAACGGTGGGACCCTAACACCGGGGAGCTGTTTTTT	CASSQERWDPNTGELFF
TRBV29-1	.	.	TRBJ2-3	TGCAGCGTTGAAGATCTTGGCCGGAGGTCAGATACGCAGTATTTT	CSVEDLGRRSDTQYF
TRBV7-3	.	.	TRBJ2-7	TGTGCCAGCAAAGGTCAGGACCATTACGAGCAGTACTTC	CASKGQDHYEQYF
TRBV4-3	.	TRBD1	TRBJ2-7	TGCGCCAGCAGCCAAGGGGACAGCAGCTCCTACGAGCAGTACTTC	CASSQGDSSSYEQYF
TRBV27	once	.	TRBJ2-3	TGTGCCAGCAGTTTAGGCGGACAGATAACAGATACGCAGTATTTT	CASSLGGQITDTQYF
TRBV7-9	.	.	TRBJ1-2	TGTGCCAGCAGCTTACAAGCAGCTACTAACTATGGCTACACCTTC	CASSLQAATNYGYTF
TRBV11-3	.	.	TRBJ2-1	TGTGCCAGCAGCTCTGTTTACGAGGGCTACAATGAGCAGTTCTTC	CASSSVYEGYNEQFF
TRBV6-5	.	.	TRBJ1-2	TGTGCCAGCAGTACACCCGGGACGGACTACACCTTC	CASSTPGTDYTF
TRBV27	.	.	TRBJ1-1	TGTGCCAGCAGTTTAAACAGAAACACTGAAGCTTTCTTT	CASSLNRNTEAFF
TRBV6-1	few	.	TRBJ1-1	TGTGCCAGCAGTGACGGACAGCTATCTTGGGCTTTCTTT	CASSDGQLSWAFF